Listed here are 18 T cell receptor beta chains from one sample, sequenced in a study of control samples from healthy donors and cancer patients. Some clones are missing from TCRdb's copy, which holds only in-frame ones; the method was immunoSEQ multiplex PCR. This table has roughly 370,000 clones, roughly 90% appearing once. Sequencing was performed on PBMCs. These receptors all come from a man aged 40-49 years with head and neck cancer.

This chain uses TRBV9 with TRBJ2-7, with D perhaps matching TRBD2 (6 bases). V shed 0 bases and J shed 3 bases, with 13 bases lying between them. CDR3 length: 15 amino acids. The germline V gene has CDR1 SGDLS and CDR2 YYNGEE. The CDR3 nucleotides are TGTGCCAGCAGCGTAGAGTCTAGCGTGTTCTACGAGCAGTACTTC. It yields the protein CASSVESSVFYEQYF.

The gene calls are TRBV5-4 and TRBJ1-2, with no clear D. V lost 4 bases and J lost 4, with 20 bases in between. Germline CDR1 is SGHNT and CDR2 is YYREEE (reference sequence). The CDR3 has 16 residues. CDR3 amino acids: CASSPETDSRGYGYTF. The CDR3 nucleotides read TGTGCCAGCAGCCCCGAGACGGATTCGCGGGGCTATGGCTACACCTTC.

The chain couples TRBV4-1 to TRBJ1-2, with D possibly matching TRBD1 (6 bases). The V end was cut by 1 base, the J end by 5 bases, with 11 bases between. The CDR3 has 14 amino acids. Germline V gene data show CDR1 as MGHRA and CDR2 as YSYEKL. The CDR3 DNA reads as TGCGCCAGCAGCCAAGTCCCGCAGGGGTATGGCTACACCTTC. Translated: CASSQVPQGYGYTF.

The chain uses TRBV7-8 and TRBJ2-7; TRBD2 aligns across 8 bases. This CDR3 comprises 16 residues. From germline, CDR1 is SGHVS and CDR2 FQNEAQ. With 7 bases clipped from V and 3 bases from J, the junction kept 14 bases outside the gene matches. CDR3 amino acids: CASTTGRSGGVYEQYF. The CDR3 DNA follows: TGTGCCAGCACCACTGGACGGAGCGGGGGTGTCTACGAGCAGTACTTC. The full variable domain, completed using reference TRBV7-8 and TRBJ2-7, is GAGVSQSPRYKVAKRGQDVALRCDPISGHVSLFWYQQALGQGPEFLTYFQNEAQLDKSGLPSDRFFAERPEGSVSTLKIQRTQQEDSAVYLCASTTGRSGGVYEQYFGPGTRLTVT.

The V call is TRBV4-2, the J call TRBJ1-1, with 7 positions matching TRBD1. The V gene's germline CDR1 is LGHNA and CDR2 YNFKEQ. The V segment lost 1 base and the J segment 1 base; nucleotides outside the gene matches: 6. The CDR3 spans 16 residues. DNA of the CDR3: TGTGCCAGCAGCCAAGGGCCCGACAGGGAGAACACTGAAGCTTTCTTT. Translated, it gives CASSQGPDRENTEAFF.

The CDR3 here is CASSLEGSRWSEKLFF. CDR3 in DNA: TGTGCCAGCAGCTTAGAGGGGTCTCGGTGGAGTGAAAAACTGTTTTTT. The chain links TRBV7-8 to TRBJ1-4; a weak D match, TRBD1 (5 bases). CDR1 is SGHVS, CDR2 FQNEAQ, per germline. V was clipped by 1 base and J by 7 bases, with 16 bases between them. The CDR3 extends over 16 amino acids.

Worth noting for this clone: This sample also contains other DNA sequences that code for the same CDR3. The chain uses TRBV11-2 and TRBJ2-7; 7 bases agree with TRBD1. The germline gives CDR1 SGHAT, CDR2 FQNNGV. CDR3 length: 12 residues. V shed 3 bases and J 4 bases; nucleotides not matched to a gene: 0. As DNA, the CDR3 is TGTGCCAGCAGCTTCAGGGGGTACGAGCAGTACTTC. This translates into CASSFRGYEQYF.

This chain links TRBV27 with TRBJ2-5; weak D call: TRBD2 (6 bases). Trimming removed 4 bases at V and 5 bases at J, with 20 bases between. The CDR3 covers 16 residues. Germline CDR1 reads MNHEY; CDR2 reads SMNVEV (reference sequence). The CDR3 DNA reads TGTGCCAGCAGTTCCCTCGGAAGGGGAGGTCGGGAGACCCAGTACTTC. It encodes CASSSLGRGGRETQYF.

The chain joins TRBV6-1 to TRBJ2-2, with 12 bases lining up with TRBD2. J gave up 5 bases and V 4 bases, and 8 bases lay outside the gene matches. Germline V gene lookup returns CDR1 MNHNS and CDR2 SASEGT. This CDR3 has 17 residues. DNA for the CDR3: TGTGCCAGCAGTGTGCGACTAGCGGGGGCCGGGACCGGGGAGCTGTTTTTT. Protein product: CASSVRLAGAGTGELFF.

CDR3 coding DNA: TGTGCCAGCAGCGCGGCAACCTCAGGGGCAGATACGCAGTATTTT. Protein: CASSAATSGADTQYF. V usage is TRBV7-9 and J usage is TRBJ2-3; D might be TRBD1 (6 bases). Germline loops: CDR1 SEHNR, CDR2 FQNEAQ (reference sequence). The CDR3 is 15 residues long. With 5 bases removed from V and 4 bases from J, the gap between germline ends came to 16 bases.

This clone was picked up one time. The V gene is TRBV7-3, the J gene TRBJ2-1; TRBD2 aligns across 7 bases. Trimming cost V 5 bases and J 6 bases; bases outside gene matches: 7. CDR1 and CDR2 (germline): SGHTA, FQGTGA. The CDR3 runs 14 residues. This CDR3 is CASSAAGVINEQFF. The CDR3 nucleotides read TGTGCCAGCAGCGCTGCGGGAGTTATCAATGAGCAGTTCTTC.

This clone was picked up many times. The rearrangement joins TRBV7-9 to TRBJ2-2; TRBD2 matches 9 bases. This CDR3 contains 16 residues. From germline, CDR1 is SEHNR and CDR2 FQNEAQ (reference sequence). V gave up 5 bases and J gave up 2 bases; unmatched junction bases: 6. CDR3 coding DNA: TGTGCCAGCAGCCTAGAAGCGGGAGGAAACACCGGGGAGCTGTTTTTT. This sequence encodes CASSLEAGGNTGELFF.

This chain links TRBV19 with TRBJ2-3; 7 bases are shared with TRBD2. Looked up from germline, CDR1 is LNHDA and CDR2 is SQIVND (reference sequence). The CDR3 runs to 15 residues. J lost 0 bases, V lost 6 bases, and 6 bases had no gene match. The CDR3 coding sequence is TGTGCCAGTAGCCCTAGCGGACCTAGCACAGATACGCAGTATTTT. Encoded protein: CASSPSGPSTDTQYF. Full variable domain (remainder filled in from reference TRBV19 and TRBJ2-3): DGGITQSPKYLFRKEGQNVTLSCEQNLNHDAMYWYRQDPGQGLRLIYYSQIVNDFQKGDIAEGYSVSREKKESFPLTVTSAQKNPTAFYLCASSPSGPSTDTQYFGPGTRLTVL.

For this clone: The junction departs from the called germline gene at one end, perhaps through a read error. The V call is TRBV19, the J call TRBJ1-5; the D gene is possibly TRBD1 (5 bases). CDR1 is LNHDA and CDR2 is SQIVND in the germline V gene (reference sequence). CDR3 size: 16 residues. In DNA form, the CDR3 reads TGTGCCAGCAGTACCAACACGGGGGTAAGCAATCAGCCCCAGCATTTT. Its protein product is CASSTNTGVSNQPQHF. The whole variable domain, remainder taken from reference TRBV19 and TRBJ1-5, is DGGITQSPKYLFRKEGQNVTLSCEQNLNHDAMYWYRQDPGQGLRLIYYSQIVNDFQKGDIAEGYSVSREKKESFPLTVTSAQKNPTAFYLCASSTNTGVSNQPQHFGDGTRLSIL.

This chain uses TRBV27 with TRBJ2-7, with 8 bases fitting TRBD2. The CDR3 length is 15 residues. V lost 5 bases to trimming and J lost 3 bases; unmatched junction nucleotides: 9. Germline CDR1 is MNHEY and CDR2 is SMNVEV (reference sequence). The CDR3 loop is CASSVPGRAVYEQYF. CDR3 bases: TGTGCCAGCAGTGTTCCCGGGAGGGCCGTCTACGAGCAGTACTTC.

Points on this clone: The sample contains more than one DNA sequence encoding this CDR3. The gene calls are TRBV9 and TRBJ2-7; the match to TRBD1 covers 8 bases. Per germline, CDR1 SGDLS and CDR2 YYNGEE. Trimming took 3 bases from V and 0 from J; bases not matched to a gene: 2. The CDR3 spans 14 residues. The CDR3 loop is CASSGTGSSYEQYF. CDR3 nucleotides: TGTGCCAGCAGCGGGACAGGGTCCTCCTACGAGCAGTACTTC.

V and J are TRBV3-1 (or the pseudogene TRBV3-2) and TRBJ1-3; D is unresolved. Trimming left V 5 bases short and J 0 bases short, with 11 bases between. The germline CDR1 and CDR2 sequences are LGHDT and YNNKEL (reference sequence). The CDR3 contains 15 residues. The CDR3 coding sequence is TGTGCCAGCAGCTCAGACGGGAGCTCTGGAAACACCATATATTTT. It specifies CASSSDGSSGNTIYF.

CDR3 coding DNA: TGTGCCAGCAGCTATTACAGGGATAGAAATGAAAAACTGTTTTTT. Translating gives CASSYYRDRNEKLFF. The chain links TRBV5-6 to TRBJ1-4; a possible D gene is TRBD1 (6 bases). Germline V lookup: CDR1 SGHDT, CDR2 YYEEEE. Trimming pared 3 bases from V and 5 bases from J, leaving 14 bases between. The length of the CDR3 is 15 residues.